These 20 T cell receptor beta chains came from one sample sequenced in a study of cytomegalovirus exposure and HLA in healthy donors. The PCR used 60 Vbeta and 13 Jbeta primers. Repertoires were generated with immunoSEQ multiplex PCR, while TCRdb's copy carries only in-frame clones and drops some. The data contain 70,000 or so clones, over 60% of them seen just once; the ten biggest clones take up roughly 3%. The specimen was PBMCs. The origin of the receptors is a woman aged 45-65 years in good health and CMV-seronegative.

This clone was detected a few times. This chain uses TRBV9 with TRBJ1-1; no firm D call. The CDR3 is 13 amino acids. Trimming removed 0 bases at V and 7 bases at J, with 10 bases between. Germline CDR1 is SGDLS and CDR2 is YYNGEE. CDR3 in DNA: TGTGCCAGCAGCGTAGGGGTGGAGGGTGAAGCTTTCTTT. Its protein product is CASSVGVEGEAFF. The variable domain in full, completed from reference TRBV9 and TRBJ1-1, reads DSGVTQTPKHLITATGQRVTLRCSPRSGDLSVYWYQQSLDQGLQFLIQYYNGEERAKGNILERFSAQQFPDLHSELNLSSLELGDSALYFCASSVGVEGEAFFGQGTRLTVV.

The V call is TRBV5-6, the J call TRBJ2-3, with TRBD2 as a possible D gene (5 bases). This CDR3 comprises 16 residues. From germline, CDR1 is SGHDT and CDR2 YYEEEE. The germline V and J ends were trimmed by 0 bases and 5 bases, with 16 bases remaining between them. CDR3 bases: TGTGCCAGCAGCTTGGGACTCTCCGCCGAGGGAGATACGCAGTATTTT. This sequence encodes CASSLGLSAEGDTQYF.

The chain recombines TRBV7-9 with TRBJ2-7, with TRBD2 matching over 7 bases. V lost 4 bases and J lost 8; bases outside the gene matches: 2. Per germline, CDR1 SEHNR and CDR2 FQNEAQ (reference sequence). This CDR3 is built from 11 residues. DNA for the CDR3: TGTGCCAGCAGCTGGGAGGGACAGCAGTACTTC. It specifies CASSWEGQQYF.

The chain links TRBV5-1 to TRBJ2-1; perhaps TRBD1 as D (6 bases). Trimming left V 0 bases short and J 4 bases short, with 8 bases between. This CDR3 contains 14 residues. Germline CDR1 SGHRS, CDR2 YFSETQ. The CDR3 spells CASSLGTAYNEQFF. The CDR3 region has the DNA TGCGCCAGCAGCTTGGGGACAGCTTACAATGAGCAGTTCTTC.

The chain has TRBV25-1 and TRBJ1-4, with D tentatively TRBD1 (6 bases). V lost 3 bases to trimming and J lost 6 bases, with 17 bases between them. The CDR3 has 16 residues. Per the germline V gene, CDR1 is MGHDK and CDR2 is SYGVNS. CDR3 region: CASSDRGQYDDEKLFF. CDR3 DNA: TGTGCCAGCAGTGACCGCGGACAGTATGATGATGAAAAACTGTTTTTT.

The chain employs TRBV19 and TRBJ2-3; tentatively, D is TRBD1 (6 bases). Germline V CDR1 and CDR2: LNHDA, SQIVND (reference sequence). The CDR3 totals 14 residues. Deletions cut 5 bases from V and 1 base from J, with 10 bases between. CDR3 DNA sequence: TGTGCCAGTAGTGAGGGGGTGGGCACAGATACGCAGTATTTT. Translation: CASSEGVGTDTQYF.

The V gene is TRBV2, the J gene TRBJ2-7; D gene ambiguous. V lost 3 bases and J lost 9, with 12 bases in between. CDR1 is SNHLY and CDR2 is FYNNEI in the germline V gene. This CDR3 is built from 12 residues. Here the CDR3 reads CASSDLVEWQYF. DNA for the CDR3: TGTGCCAGCAGTGACCTAGTGGAATGGCAGTACTTC.

Only a few counts were recorded for this clone. Mismatch with germline at one junction end may stem from a read error. The rearrangement uses TRBV7-8 and TRBJ1-5; 8 bases line up with TRBD1. This CDR3 has 15 residues. Germline V gene data show CDR1 as SGHVS and CDR2 as FQNEAQ. The CDR3 nucleotides read TGTGCCAGCAGCCGTCGGACAGGGATTAATCAGCCCCAGAATTTT. This encodes CASSRRTGINQPQNF.

This clone was seen only a few times. The chain is built from TRBV19 and TRBJ2-5; the D is unclear. Deletions cut 3 bases from V and 2 bases from J, with 7 bases between. Germline CDR1 is LNHDA and CDR2 is SQIVND (reference sequence). The CDR3 sequence is 13 residues long. The CDR3, as DNA: TGTGCCAGTAGTATCCCACAGCAAGAGACCCAGTACTTC. Residues: CASSIPQQETQYF.

This clone showed up just once. Mismatch with germline at one junction end may stem from a read error. This chain joins TRBV7-9 and TRBJ2-7; D gene uncertain. This CDR3 contains 12 residues. Germline CDR1 and CDR2: SEHNR and FQNEAQ (reference sequence). CDR3 bases: TGTTCCAGCAGCTTAATACTCTACGAGCAGTACTTC. Encoded protein: CSSSLILYEQYF.

The CDR3 spells CASRDRGRVGELFF. DNA for the CDR3: TGTGCCAGCAGGGACAGGGGGCGAGTCGGGGAGCTGTTTTTT. The V call is TRBV6-5, the J call TRBJ2-2, with 11 nucleotides matching TRBD1. V shed 6 bases, J shed 7 bases, and the junction held 4 bases outside the gene matches. The CDR3 spans 14 residues. The germline CDR1 and CDR2 sequences are MNHEY and SVGAGI.

This chain uses TRBV19 with TRBJ1-2; a weak D match, TRBD1 (5 bases). V was trimmed by 2 bases and J by 0 bases, leaving 16 bases between them. CDR3 length: 17 residues. Germline CDR1 and CDR2: LNHDA and SQIVND (reference sequence). The CDR3 protein is CASSIWAGLVANYGYTF. CDR3 DNA sequence: TGTGCCAGTAGTATATGGGCAGGGCTCGTAGCTAACTATGGCTACACCTTC.

The chain links TRBV27 to TRBJ2-5, with 11 bases identical to TRBD1. The CDR3 length is 13 residues. Germline V gene sequence: CDR1 MNHEY, CDR2 SMNVEV (reference sequence). V lost 6 bases, J lost 5 bases, and 2 bases stayed unmatched. CDR3 residues: CASRGQGVETQYF. As DNA, the CDR3 is TGTGCCAGCAGGGGACAGGGGGTCGAGACCCAGTACTTC.

This clone was observed a few times. The V call is TRBV28, the J call TRBJ1-3, with 7 bases aligning to TRBD1. Germline trimming cut 4 bases from V and 4 bases from J; bases unmatched to any gene: 7. There are 15 residues in the CDR3. Germline loops: CDR1 MDHEN, CDR2 SYDVKM. In DNA form, the CDR3 reads TGTGCCAGCAGTTCACACTCGGGACAGGGAAACACCATATATTTT. It translates to CASSSHSGQGNTIYF.

This clone has only one observation. This rearrangement joins TRBV9 to TRBJ2-3; a weak D match, TRBD2 (6 bases). The ends were cut back, 0 bases at V and 4 bases at J, with 12 bases in the middle. Germline assignment: CDR1 SGDLS and CDR2 YYNGEE. CDR3 length: 15 amino acids. The CDR3 sequence is CASSVGGGIADTQYF. CDR3 sequence (DNA): TGTGCCAGCAGCGTAGGGGGCGGGATTGCAGATACGCAGTATTTT.

The V call is TRBV6-6, the J call TRBJ2-7; 12 nucleotides match TRBD1. The CDR3 contains 14 residues. V lost 7 bases, J lost 7 bases, and 8 bases stayed unmatched. Germline CDR1 reads MNHNY; CDR2 reads SVGAGI (reference sequence). The CDR3 DNA reads as TGTGCCAGCAACCTCCGGGACAGGGGGCCGGAGCAGTACTTC. Translating gives CASNLRDRGPEQYF.

The chain is built from TRBV29-1 and TRBJ1-1; D possibly corresponds to TRBD1 (6 bases). The ends were cut back, 5 bases at V and 5 bases at J, with 15 bases in the middle. This CDR3 spans 13 amino acids. Germline CDR1 reads SQVTM; CDR2 reads ANQGSEA. Here the CDR3 reads CSVSDRFGTEAFF. The CDR3 bases are TGCAGCGTTAGCGACAGGTTCGGGACTGAAGCTTTCTTT.

In this sample, this clone turned up a few times. The chain joins TRBV6-5 to TRBJ1-2; D uncertain. V was pared by 3 bases and J by 7 bases, with 9 bases between. The length of the CDR3 is 12 residues. The germline V gene has CDR1 MNHEY and CDR2 SVGAGI. This CDR3 reads CASSYTGSGYTF. The CDR3 DNA reads as TGTGCCAGCAGTTATACCGGGAGTGGCTACACCTTC.

The chain couples TRBV6-1 to TRBJ2-1, with 7 bases matching TRBD2. Per germline, CDR1 MNHNS and CDR2 SASEGT. This CDR3 is 14 amino acids long. With V trimmed by 6 bases and J by 3 bases, 5 bases remained unmatched. The CDR3 DNA is TGTGCCAGCAGACGCAGCGGGGACTACAATGAGCAGTTCTTC. Amino acid sequence: CASRRSGDYNEQFF.

V gene TRBV2 combines with J gene TRBJ2-7; no clear D. Trimming removed 8 bases from V and 3 bases from J, with 5 bases in between. CDR3 length: 10 amino acids. Germline CDR1 SNHLY, CDR2 FYNNEI. The CDR3 DNA sequence: TGTGCCAGCGAGAACTACGAGCAGTACTTC. Protein sequence: CASENYEQYF.